Listed here are 30 T cell receptor beta chains from one sample, sequenced in a study of blood T cell repertoires in COVID-19. The method was immunoSEQ multiplex PCR; TCRdb's version includes in-frame clones alone and lacks a portion of them. In the table there are just over 350,000 clones, roughly 84% of which are singletons. Sequencing was performed on PBMCs or T cells enriched from blood (not recorded which). These receptor sequences come from a woman aged 25 to 39 who had recovered from COVID-19.

There are a few counts of this clone. For the CDR3, the DNA is TGTGCCAGTAGGAGATCGGACAGGGCGATTCAGCCCCAGCATTTT. Protein sequence: CASRRSDRAIQPQHF. The genes are TRBV19 and TRBJ1-5; 8 nucleotides align to TRBD1. Germline-derived CDR1 and CDR2 are LNHDA and SQIVND (reference sequence). This CDR3 contains 15 residues. V lost 6 bases and J lost 6; bases outside the gene matches: 10.

On this clone: The same CDR3 arises from other DNA sequences in this sample as well. The chain joins TRBV9 to TRBJ1-2; 7 bases align to TRBD1. This CDR3 region has 15 residues. The germline V gene has CDR1 SGDLS and CDR2 YYNGEE. V gave up 0 bases and J gave up 2 bases; unmatched junction bases: 4. The CDR3 sequence is CASSVATGANYGYTF. CDR3 nucleotides: TGTGCCAGCAGCGTAGCTACAGGGGCGAACTATGGCTACACCTTC.

The chain is built from TRBV10-1 and TRBJ2-7, with TRBD2 matching 8 bases. CDR3 length equals 17 residues. Germline values: CDR1 WNHNN, CDR2 SYGVQD (reference sequence). J lost 2 bases, V lost 0 bases, and 9 bases had no gene match. CDR3 DNA: TGCGCCAGCAGTGAGTCGTTAGGACTAGCCCCTCCCTACGAGCAGTACTTC. It translates to CASSESLGLAPPYEQYF.

This CDR3 reads CASGASVGYEQYF. CDR3 DNA: TGTGCCAGTGGGGCCTCCGTGGGCTACGAGCAGTACTTC. This chain joins TRBV19 and TRBJ2-7, with D maybe TRBD1 (5 bases). CDR1 LNHDA and CDR2 SQIVND come from the germline V gene (reference sequence). The CDR3 spans 13 residues. V lost 8 bases, J lost 3 bases, and 14 bases lay in between.

This clone was picked up a small number of times. The chain joins TRBV3-1 (or the pseudogene TRBV3-2) to TRBJ2-7; a possible D gene is TRBD2 (6 bases). V shed 4 bases and J shed 3 bases, with 13 bases lying between them. Germline V lookup: CDR1 LGHDT, CDR2 YNNKEL (reference sequence). The length of the CDR3 is 14 residues. The CDR3 sequence: CASSLLGTGYEQYF. The CDR3 nucleotides are TGTGCCAGCAGCCTTCTAGGGACTGGCTACGAGCAGTACTTC.

CDR3 residues: CASKRGATGAFF. In DNA, the CDR3 is TGTGCCAGCAAGCGGGGAGCAACGGGGGCTTTCTTT. The V gene is TRBV6-5, the J gene TRBJ1-1; D unclear. In germline, CDR1 is MNHEY, CDR2 SVGAGI. The CDR3 has 12 residues. The V end was cut by 7 bases, the J end by 11 bases, with 17 bases between.

V is TRBV5-1 and J is TRBJ2-7; 7 bases match TRBD1. The ends lost 0 bases at V and 3 bases at J; junction bases unmatched: 6. Per germline, CDR1 SGHRS and CDR2 YFSETQ. The CDR3 runs to 15 residues. The DNA of the CDR3 is TGCGCCAGCAGCTTGGCCGGACAGGTTAACTACGAGCAGTACTTC. This encodes CASSLAGQVNYEQYF. Complete variable domain (other parts from reference TRBV5-1 and TRBJ2-7): KAGVTQTPRYLIKTRGQQVTLSCSPISGHRSVSWYQQTPGQGLQFLFEYFSETQRNKGNFPGRFSGRQFSNSRSEMNVSTLELGDSALYLCASSLAGQVNYEQYFGPGTRLTVT.

This chain uses TRBV5-8 with TRBJ2-7; 7 nucleotides agree with TRBD2. CDR1 SGHTS and CDR2 YDEGEE come from the germline V gene. With 7 bases clipped from V and 3 bases from J, the junction kept 16 bases outside the gene matches. The CDR3 is made up of 16 amino acids. CDR3 in amino acids: CASFPSIGGIVYEQYF. CDR3 nucleotide sequence: TGTGCCAGCTTCCCCTCTATCGGGGGGATCGTCTACGAGCAGTACTTC.

V is TRBV27 and J is TRBJ1-2; 9 bases fit TRBD1. This CDR3 spans 15 amino acids. Germline V gives CDR1 MNHEY, CDR2 SMNVEV (reference sequence). V lost 5 bases and J lost 4; bases outside the gene matches: 8. The CDR3 region is CASSRLGTGTYGYTF. CDR3 bases: TGTGCCAGCAGTCGGCTCGGGACAGGGACCTATGGCTACACCTTC.

This chain joins TRBV6-6 and TRBJ1-2, with TRBD1 matching over 7 bases. The trim removed 6 bases at V and 8 bases at J, leaving 15 bases unmatched. Germline-derived CDR1 and CDR2 are MNHNY and SVGAGI (reference sequence). The CDR3 sequence is 15 residues long. The CDR3 DNA is TGTGCCAGCAGGCTACCGGGACAGAGTTTCGGAGGCTACACCTTC. This sequence encodes CASRLPGQSFGGYTF.

This sequence joins TRBV7-9 and TRBJ2-2, with D perhaps TRBD1 (7 bases). The ends were cut back, 4 bases at V and 4 bases at J, with 10 bases in the middle. CDR1 SEHNR and CDR2 FQNEAQ come from the germline V gene (reference sequence). The CDR3 spans 14 residues. DNA of the CDR3: TGTGCCAGCAGCTCCCAGGGGGGCACCGGGGAGCTGTTTTTT. It encodes CASSSQGGTGELFF.

The V and J genes are TRBV19 and TRBJ2-4, with D possibly being TRBD1 (6 bases). Looked up from germline, CDR1 is LNHDA and CDR2 is SQIVND (reference sequence). V was pared by 6 bases and J by 0 bases, with 12 bases between. This CDR3 has 15 residues. CDR3 DNA: TGTGCCAGTAGGACAGGTTTTGGAGCCAAAAACATTCAGTACTTC. Protein: CASRTGFGAKNIQYF.

V and J are TRBV24-1 and TRBJ1-2; TRBD1 matches 7 bases. Germline loops: CDR1 KGHDR, CDR2 SFDVKD. With V trimmed by 3 bases and J by 2 bases, 2 bases remained unmatched. The CDR3 contains 14 residues. The CDR3 nucleotides read TGTGCCACCAGTGATAGGACAGGAAACTATGGCTACACCTTC. Its translation: CATSDRTGNYGYTF.

The chain recombines TRBV5-6 with TRBJ2-3, with 8 bases that match TRBD2. CDR3 length: 17 residues. CDR1 is SGHDT and CDR2 is YYEEEE in the germline V gene. The ends lost 0 bases at V and 1 base at J; junction bases unmatched: 7. The CDR3 here is CASSLVRGGSGTDTQYF. CDR3 bases: TGTGCCAGCAGCTTGGTTCGGGGGGGCTCGGGCACAGATACGCAGTATTTT.

The chain is built from TRBV9 and TRBJ1-3, with a weak D call TRBD1 (5 bases). Trimming pared 0 bases from V and 0 bases from J, leaving 16 bases between. The length of the CDR3 is 18 residues. Per the germline V gene, CDR1 is SGDLS and CDR2 is YYNGEE. CDR3 residues: CASSVGVRQTASGNTIYF. The CDR3 DNA reads as TGTGCCAGCAGCGTAGGGGTTCGACAGACGGCCTCTGGAAACACCATATATTTT.

Written as DNA, the CDR3 is TGCGCCAGCAGCTTGGCCGCGACAGGTAACACCGGGGAGCTGTTTTTT. Its protein product is CASSLAATGNTGELFF. J is TRBJ2-2 and V is TRBV5-1; possible D gene TRBD1, 6 bases. V lost 0 bases and J 2 bases, leaving 11 bases between the germline ends. The CDR3 has 16 amino acids. Germline lookup yields CDR1 SGHRS and CDR2 YFSETQ.

The gene calls are TRBV6-5 and TRBJ2-7; the D gene is possibly TRBD2 (6 bases). CDR1 and CDR2 from the germline V gene are MNHEY and SVGAGI. The CDR3 extends over 12 amino acids. Trimming left V 7 bases short and J 9 bases short, with 16 bases between. The chain's CDR3 is CASTEWGELQYF. The CDR3 coding sequence is TGTGCCAGCACCGAATGGGGGGAATTGCAGTACTTC.

This chain joins TRBV6-5 and TRBJ1-6; possibly TRBD1 for D (5 bases). Germline V gene lookup returns CDR1 MNHEY and CDR2 SVGAGI. Deletions cut 7 bases from V and 10 bases from J, with 17 bases between. This CDR3 region has 14 residues. CDR3 residues: CASTSRGENSPLHF. CDR3 in DNA: TGTGCCAGCACCTCCCGGGGGGAGAACTCACCCCTCCACTTT.

The chain employs TRBV5-1 and TRBJ2-3; 9 positions agree with TRBD2. V gave up 0 bases and J gave up 0 bases; unmatched junction bases: 2. CDR3 length: 16 amino acids. The germline V gene has CDR1 SGHRS and CDR2 YFSETQ. CDR3 sequence (DNA): TGCGCCAGCAGCTTGGGGGGACTAGCTAGCACAGATACGCAGTATTTT. Residues: CASSLGGLASTDTQYF.

This clone was counted only a few times. The chain carries TRBV9 and TRBJ1-1; D remains unclear. Per the germline V gene, CDR1 is SGDLS and CDR2 is YYNGEE. Trimming pared 0 bases from V and 3 bases from J, leaving 9 bases between. The CDR3 is 14 residues long. The CDR3 coding sequence is TGTGCCAGCAGCGTAGGACCCGGGGACACTGAAGCTTTCTTT. Protein product: CASSVGPGDTEAFF.

The genes are TRBV18 and TRBJ1-1, with D maybe TRBD1 (5 bases). The CDR3 covers 13 residues. Germline V gene lookup returns CDR1 KGHSH and CDR2 LQKENI. With 6 bases removed from V and 7 bases from J, the gap between germline ends came to 15 bases. CDR3 region: CASSRGAGGEAFF. CDR3 sequence (DNA): TGTGCCAGCTCTCGCGGGGCGGGGGGTGAAGCTTTCTTT.

J is TRBJ2-3 and V is TRBV3-1 (or the pseudogene TRBV3-2); 10 bases agree with TRBD1. V gave up 2 bases and J gave up 6 bases; unmatched junction bases: 8. CDR1 is LGHDT and CDR2 is YNNKEL in the germline V gene (reference sequence). The CDR3 totals 16 residues. The DNA of the CDR3 is TGTGCCAGCAGCCAAATGACAGGGGGCGTAGGGGATACGCAGTATTTT. Its protein product is CASSQMTGGVGDTQYF.

The V call is TRBV19, the J call TRBJ1-2, with 7 bases that match TRBD1. The CDR3 contains 19 residues. The germline V gene encodes CDR1 LNHDA and CDR2 SQIVND (reference sequence). The trim removed 3 bases at V and 5 bases at J, leaving 21 bases unmatched. The CDR3 nucleotides read TGTGCCAGTAGTATCTCCCCGATTGGTGGGACAGAACCGGAATATGGCTACACCTTC. Encoded protein: CASSISPIGGTEPEYGYTF.

The genes are TRBV27 and TRBJ2-7, with D possibly being TRBD1 (6 bases). Germline assignment: CDR1 MNHEY and CDR2 SMNVEV (reference sequence). The CDR3 has 15 residues. The V and J ends lost 3 bases and 2 bases respectively, with 14 bases between them. The CDR3 sequence is CASSFMAQGPYEQYF. The CDR3 coding sequence is TGTGCCAGCAGTTTTATGGCACAGGGACCCTACGAGCAGTACTTC.

The chain carries TRBV23-1 and TRBJ2-1; a possible D gene is TRBD1 (5 bases). TRBV23-1 is sorted into the ORF group, with uncertain function. The V end was cut by 2 bases, the J end by 5 bases, with 13 bases between. This CDR3 is built from 15 residues. CDR3 DNA sequence: TGCGCCAGCAGTCAAACAGGTTACAACCACAATGAGCAGTTCTTC. This encodes CASSQTGYNHNEQFF.

The chain combines TRBV12-3 or TRBV12-4 with TRBJ1-1, with 9 bases aligning to TRBD1. J lost 7 bases, V lost 6 bases, and 3 bases had no gene match. The CDR3 length is 12 residues. The CDR3 loop is CASRTGGLEAFF. The CDR3 DNA sequence: TGTGCCAGCAGGACAGGGGGACTTGAAGCTTTCTTT.

The chain combines TRBV9 with TRBJ1-3; D gene uncertain. CDR3 length equals 15 residues. From germline, CDR1 is SGDLS and CDR2 YYNGEE. V lost 0 bases and J lost 8, with 15 bases in between. This chain's CDR3 is CASSVEGTRRDTIYF. The DNA for the CDR3 is TGTGCCAGCAGCGTAGAGGGCACCCGGAGGGACACCATATATTTT.

The chain joins TRBV5-1 to TRBJ1-2; D is perhaps TRBD1 (6 bases). This CDR3 comprises 16 residues. The germline V gene has CDR1 SGHRS and CDR2 YFSETQ. V lost 7 bases to trimming and J lost 2 bases, with 21 bases between them. CDR3 DNA sequence: TGCGCCAGCCGACAAACCAACGGAACAGGGAACTATGGCTACACCTTC. Protein sequence: CASRQTNGTGNYGYTF.

This clone has only one observation. V is TRBV6-5 and J is TRBJ1-1, with D possibly being TRBD1 (5 bases). V was pared by 5 bases and J by 0 bases, with 13 bases between. The CDR3 is 15 residues long. Germline V lookup: CDR1 MNHEY, CDR2 SVGAGI. The CDR3, as DNA: TGTGCCAGCAGTCCCCAGGGCAGGCTGAACACTGAAGCTTTCTTT. It specifies CASSPQGRLNTEAFF.

The chain has TRBV9 and TRBJ1-2; D is possibly TRBD1 (5 bases). Germline-derived CDR1 and CDR2 are SGDLS and YYNGEE. With 4 bases removed from V and 10 bases from J, the gap between germline ends came to 14 bases. This CDR3 comprises 12 residues. DNA of the CDR3: TGTGCCAGCAGCCCCCCGACAGACGTCTACACCTTC. Translation: CASSPPTDVYTF.